The sequence of this T cell receptor (beta chain) was determined in a study of cytomegalovirus exposure and HLA in healthy donors. General study findings and limits: Some public TCRs appeared in many individuals, while most sequences were rare. Per a later analysis, roughly 17,000 TCR beta sequences showed association with HLA alleles at 0.05 false discovery rate.

Concerning this clone: Its cognate antigen is unknown.

Primers included in the PCR were 60 Vbeta and 13 Jbeta primers. Clones were read by immunoSEQ multiplex PCR, and TCRdb kept only the in-frame ones, dropping some. The profile covers around 68,000 clones, with just over 65% appearing a single time and around 9.9% taken by the ten largest. The V gene's germline CDR1 is MGHRA and CDR2 YSYEKL. The CDR3 covers 17 residues. V dropped 3 bases and J dropped 0 bases, with 15 bases sitting between them. The source material was PBMCs. This chain joins TRBV4-1 and TRBJ1-5; the D gene is possibly TRBD1 (5 bases). The receptor was derived from a woman younger than 45 in good health and CMV-seronegative. CDR3 sequence (DNA): TGCGCCAGCAGCCATCAGGGCAGTCCAAATAGCAATCAGCCCCAGCATTTT. This sequence encodes CASSHQGSPNSNQPQHF.